This T cell receptor beta chain was sequenced in a study of T cell responses to AZD1222 COVID-19 vaccine. Findings and limits, study-wide: A reported finding is that nearly half of spike-specific TCRs target unmutated variant regions.

Comments on this clone: Its antigen is undetermined.

Trimming cost V 6 bases and J 3 bases; bases outside gene matches: 16. The CDR3 has 18 amino acids. Germline CDR1 MDHEN, CDR2 SYDVKM. The protocol was immunoSEQ multiplex PCR, while the TCRdb copy is restricted to in-frame clones and leaves out a portion. Of approximately 120,000 clones in the sample, 87% are singletons; the top ten hold 4.5% to 6.5%. This receptor was obtained from an adult in good health. The specimen was peripheral blood, collected on day 0 of AZD1222 vaccination. The chain carries TRBV28 and TRBJ2-2; 7 nucleotides line up with TRBD2. The CDR3 sequence is CASRAGRWGGRDTGELFF. The CDR3, as DNA: TGTGCCAGCAGAGCAGGGAGATGGGGGGGTAGAGACACCGGGGAGCTGTTTTTT. Supplemented by reference TRBV28 and TRBJ2-2, the full variable domain reads DVKVTQSSRYLVKRTGEKVFLECVQDMDHENMFWYRQDPGLGLRLIYFSYDVKMKEKGDIPEGYSVSREKKERFSLILESASTNQTSMYLCASRAGRWGGRDTGELFFGEGSRLTVL.